Listed below are T cell receptor beta chains from one sample, sequenced in a study of cytomegalovirus exposure and HLA in healthy donors. Clones were sequenced by immunoSEQ multiplex PCR, and TCRdb holds only the in-frame ones, with some missing. The repertoire holds 150,000 or so clones, roughly 83% seen once, with roughly 8% in the top ten. Source material: PBMCs. These receptors all stem from a man between 25 and 39 years old in good health and CMV-seropositive. Both conserved end residues are part of each CDR3. The D gene is left open where the match is weak. Not all rows give a size; the values are once, few, many and, for expanded clones, a class.

TGTGCCTGGACTAGGGGGCCCGATCAGCCCCAGCATTTT,CAWTRGPDQPQHF,TRBJ1-5,TRBV30,.,TRBD1
TGTGCCAGCTCAGTTACCGGGACAGCTGAAGCTTTCTTT,CASSVTGTAEAFF,TRBJ1-1,TRBV18,.,TRBD1
TGTGCCAGCTCCTTTAGGGGGAATGAGCAGTTCTTC,CASSFRGNEQFF,TRBJ2-1,TRBV28,.,.
TGTGCCAGCAGCTTAGCGGGGGCCCAAGAGACCCAGTACTTC,CASSLAGAQETQYF,TRBJ2-5,TRBV7-2,.,.
TGTGCCTGGGATCTCCGGGGGGCGCGGGACTATGGCTACACCTTC,CAWDLRGARDYGYTF,TRBJ1-2,TRBV30,.,.
TGTGCCAGCAGCTCGGGACAGGGGGAAACTGAAGCTTTCTTT,CASSSGQGETEAFF,TRBJ1-1,TRBV7-3,.,TRBD1
TGTGCCAGCAGCTTAGGGAGACAGGGGGCCCACCAAGAGACCCAGTACTTC,CASSLGRQGAHQETQYF,TRBJ2-5,TRBV11-2,.,TRBD1
TGTGCCAGCTCCGGGACAGGGGCCAGGGGGAGTTATGGCTACACCTTC,CASSGTGARGSYGYTF,TRBJ1-2,TRBV6-6,.,TRBD1
TGTGCCAGCAGCCTGCGCACTGAAGCTTTCTTT,CASSLRTEAFF,TRBJ1-1,TRBV5-6,once,.
TGTGCCAGCAGTTACCAGGACAGTTCTGGAAACACCATATATTTT,CASSYQDSSGNTIYF,TRBJ1-3,TRBV6-5,.,.